Listed here is a single TCR beta chain. Its antigen remains undetermined. Qualities for individual bases were not recorded, and no much larger clone is one base off. This record belongs to a study of lymphopenia after photon versus proton radiotherapy (dated by TCRdb to between 2017 and 2020). Regarding the research as a whole: Photon and proton radiation therapy were compared by the study for their immunological effects in patients with gastrointestinal tumors who developed high-grade lymphopenia. The 15 to 25 patients in the cohort had gastrointestinal tumors, were treated with either photon or proton therapy, and subsequently developed lymphopenia. The goal of the study was to characterize the differences between the two radiation modalities in how they affect the immune system.

Overall results and qualifications from the work: Proton-treated patients stayed relatively stable during treatment, while photon-treated patients lost naive T cells and TCR diversity and gained effector/memory populations. Across the cohort, an inverse correlation was found between a larger post-nadir drop in TCR diversity and overall survival time among patients who died. After the lymphocyte count nadir, oligoclonal expansion, especially of CD8+ Temra cells, was observed in photon-treated repertoires, and the drop in diversity was driven by this expansion. The survival association was assessed only in patients who died, and better survival with proton therapy was presented by the authors as a possibility rather than a demonstrated result.

The cysteine opens and the phenylalanine closes a CDR3 of 15 amino acids. Of all the DNA, just the CDR3 is kept, 45 bases in frame from base 1. Trimming accounts for 2 bases at V and 5 bases at J, while the number of junction bases matched to no gene is 8. The method was the immunoSEQ multiplex PCR assay. Deep sequencing of rearranged TCR beta loci, alongside multiparametric flow cytometry, was used to profile T cell repertoires. Entries here come from immuneACCESS through TCRdb and include only in-frame sequences with V and J called. Some clones fail to appear in such tables; in the studies checked, an unresolved V gene covers under half of the shortfall, and the cause of the remainder is unknown. A total of some 17,000 clones appear in this sample, about 79% of them only once. The biggest ten clones account for around a fifth of the sample.

This specimen was peripheral blood, taken from a patient treated with proton-based radiotherapy. The source is a man between 65 and 80 years old with pancreatic cancer. The V and J genes are TRBV23-1 and TRBJ1-2, and 7 junctional nucleotides match TRBD1. TRBV23-1 is an ORF, and what it does is uncertain. The DNA is TGCGCCAGCAGTCAAATTGAGACAGGGTTTTATGGCTACACCTTC. Its protein is CASSQIETGFYGYTF.